This T cell receptor (beta chain) was retrieved from a study of T cells after yellow fever vaccination. Making TCR cDNA involved 5'RACE template switching, which added UMIs and a universal primer site. TCRdb processed the 5' RACE reads anew with MiXCR; each CDR3 protein has one entry. This sample carries approximately 34,000 distinct CDR3 sequences, about 11% of them seen once, and the ten largest clones take approximately 12%. The table lists this clonotype with many counts. This material consisted of PBMCs, either bulk or a sorted T-cell subset (CD4+, CD8+, memory, or dextramer-sorted; not recorded which), taken less than 16 days after the first yellow fever vaccination. This clonotype was sampled from a man younger than 35 who received the YFV17D yellow fever vaccine.

The CDR3 spells CASSVTGRPSGELFF. The CDR3 region has the DNA TGTGCCAGCAGCGTTACGGGACGGCCTTCCGGGGAGCTGTTTTTT. The rearrangement links TRBV7-2 to TRBJ2-2, with D perhaps assigned TRBD1 or TRBD2 (5 bases each). V was trimmed by 5 bases and J by 6 bases, leaving 16 bases between them. Germline assignment: CDR1 SGHTA and CDR2 FQGNSA. The CDR3 covers 15 residues.